This T cell receptor (beta chain) was identified in a study of blood T cells in healthy people across ages. With a J-beta primer mix and a sample-barcoded 5' primer, a second PCR ran about 7 to 11 cycles. TCRdb used MiXCR to reprocess the 5' RACE reads, holding one entry per CDR3 protein. The sample holds about 670,000 distinct CDR3 sequences, 45% to 60% seen once. Germline loops: CDR1 MNHEY, CDR2 SVGEGT. The CDR3 runs to 14 residues. V was trimmed by 10 bases and J by 4 bases, leaving 20 bases between them. Roughly 9.2 milliliters of peripheral blood were drawn from each donor into EDTA-treated tubes.

The chain has TRBV6-2 or TRBV6-3 and TRBJ2-7; TRBD1 is a possible D gene (6 bases). Sequencing input: blood. The source is an elderly woman in good health. The CDR3 bases are TGTGCCACAAAAGACAGGCTTGCATGGTACGAGCAGTACTTC. Amino acids: CATKDRLAWYEQYF.